What follows is one T cell receptor (beta chain) and its context. Its specificity is unknown. TCRdb used MiXCR to reprocess the reads, holding one entry per CDR3 protein. The repertoire has around 570,000 distinct CDR3 sequences, almost 40% of them found once; the top ten carry over 45%. This specimen belongs to a study of T cell repertoires in cytomegalovirus infection. About the research overall: It was recently identified HLA-C-restricted and well-studied HLA-B-restricted CMV epitopes that the study used. Indications of both CMV infection and matching HLA type were provided by public TCR beta signatures. General study points: CMV carriers with the relevant HLA were identified by cumulative public TCR beta family frequency. Ex vivo responses were dominated by HLA-C-restricted CMV-specific TCR beta clonotypes.

Germline-derived CDR1 and CDR2 are MDHEN and SYDVKM. Trimming left V 5 bases short and J 0 bases short, with 15 bases between. The CDR3 sequence is 16 residues long. The sample consisted of cultured PBMCs, taken from culture after CMV antigen stimulation. The chain couples TRBV28 to TRBJ2-3; possible D gene TRBD1, 5 bases. This TCR was sampled from a human donor in good health (CMV status not recorded). Some clones in this sample may be carry-over from other donors' samples. CDR3 sequence: CASSPGGADSTDTQYF. For the CDR3, the DNA is TGTGCCAGCAGTCCAGGTGGGGCGGACAGCACAGATACGCAGTATTTT.